This T cell receptor beta chain was sequenced during a study of spatial heterogeneity in lung cancer (dated by TCRdb to the late 2010s). Background on the whole study: Beta-chain transcripts were consistently detected in greater numbers than alpha-chain transcripts, which likely reflected higher beta-chain transcript abundance. The study linked features of the TCR repertoire to counts of nonsynonymous mutations, which were determined by whole-exome sequencing of tumor tissue. In non-small cell lung cancer, the study made a quantitative comparison of TCR alpha and beta repertoires among multiple tumor regions, matched nontumor lung and blood. In the raw uncorrected reads, each unique combination of TCR and UMI appeared more than ten times on average. At surgery, over 200 tumor regions, around 68 matched nontumor lung samples and 45 to 60 PBMC samples were TCR-sequenced for both alpha and beta chains.

Regarding this clonotype: Its antigen is currently not known. No base quality values were provided; no much bigger clone lies one nucleotide off.

To prepare the library, 5' RACE was applied. Sequenced using a NextSeq 500. In the TCR library protocol, a unique molecular identifier was attached to each TCR cDNA molecule so that PCR and sequencing errors could be corrected. Concerning the study's data processing: TCR identification, UMI-based error correction and CDR3 extraction were performed with Decombinator tools. TCRs above a frequency of 2 per 1,000, corresponding to the top 1% of the tumor frequency distribution, were defined as expanded. Each repertoire was subsampled 100 times to 5,000 TCRs, after which Renyi diversity was computed with the R vegan package. To build CDR3 similarity networks, amino acid triplet string-kernel similarity was used, and CDR3s were connected when their pairwise similarity was above 0.82. Through fastp at Q25 and MiXCR, TCRdb rebuilt clones from the public reads, retaining in-frame beta chains. One record per CDR3 amino acid sequence lists the most common genes and DNA. The V and J calls shown here were made by TCRdb, not taken from the authors' results. The sample has 60,000 to 75,000 distinct CDR3 sequences on record, roughly 6.4% of them singletons. The leading ten clones occupy 14% to 15% of the sample.

Sample time point, as interpreted from the label and publication: sample taken at primary tumor resection. Donors were approximately 72 patients with early-stage, untreated non-small cell lung cancer from the lung TRACERx cohort. Without any cell sorting, TCR sequencing was performed on whole RNA extracted either from tumor and nontumor lung tissue or from cryopreserved PBMC samples. Only patients with enough RNA available from two or more tumor regions were chosen for TCR sequencing. The paper's findings and limits, for the study overall: Additional single-cell paired TCR alpha and beta sequencing was considered necessary to confirm, at a functional level, the hypothesis that regional TCRs recognize regional mutations. Ubiquitous expanded tumor TCRs were detected in blood more often at tumor resection than at routine follow-up.

V is shortened by 0 bases, J by 4 bases, and the region joining them spans 10 bases. CDR1 and CDR2 are read off the germline V gene (reference sequence) as MNHEY and SMNVEV. Including the terminal cysteine and phenylalanine, the CDR3 comprises 16 residues. Only the CDR3 region is kept as DNA, spanning 48 bases read in frame from base 1. The rearrangement joined TRBV27 to TRBJ1-6, and TRBD1 may be the D gene, going by 6 matching bases. The receptor was derived from a female donor with early-stage non-small cell lung cancer. Material: PBMCs, obtained at surgery. The DNA reads TGTGCCAGCAGTTTATCGTGGGGGGCGTATAATTCACCCCTCCACTTT. Translated, this is CASSLSWGAYNSPLHF.